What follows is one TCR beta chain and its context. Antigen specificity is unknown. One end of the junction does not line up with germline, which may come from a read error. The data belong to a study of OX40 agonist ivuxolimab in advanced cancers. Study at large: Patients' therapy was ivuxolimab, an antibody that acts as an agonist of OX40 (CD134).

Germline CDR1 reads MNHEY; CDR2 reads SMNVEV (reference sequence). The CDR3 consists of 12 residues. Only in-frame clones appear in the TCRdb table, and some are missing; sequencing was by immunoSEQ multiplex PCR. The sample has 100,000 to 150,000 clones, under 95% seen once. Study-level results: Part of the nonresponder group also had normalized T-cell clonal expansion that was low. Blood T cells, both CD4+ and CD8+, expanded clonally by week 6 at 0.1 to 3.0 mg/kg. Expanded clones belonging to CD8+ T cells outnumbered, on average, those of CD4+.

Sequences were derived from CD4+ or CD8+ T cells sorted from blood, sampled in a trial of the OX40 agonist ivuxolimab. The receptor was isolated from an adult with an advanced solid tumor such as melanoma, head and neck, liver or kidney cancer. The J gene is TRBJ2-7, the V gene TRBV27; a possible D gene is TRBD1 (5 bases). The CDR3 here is CASKRQRRIGNF. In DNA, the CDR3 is TGTGCCAGCAAAAGACAGAGACGAATAGGAAACTTC.